This entry lists 16 T cell receptor beta chains sequenced from one sample in a study of response to subunit inactivated influenza vaccine. One entry per CDR3 protein, called by TCRdb with MiXCR from the RT-PCR reads. The sample has 500,000 to 550,000 distinct CDR3 sequences, under 30% seen once. In addition, the sample was reused for a study of T cells expressing NK-cell markers. That source notes: UMI-tagged 5'RACE template switching yielded the TCR beta cDNA.

Material: CD4+ T cells sorted from PBMCs, obtained about 12 days after vaccination. These receptors were collected from a man in his forties or fifties who received an inactivated influenza vaccine.

This clonotype was seen ten or more times. The rearrangement links TRBV24-1 to TRBJ2-1; 9 bases are a match to TRBD2. V dropped 6 bases and J dropped 7; count of bases not matched to a gene: 6. The germline V gene encodes CDR1 KGHDR and CDR2 SFDVKD. The CDR3 covers 14 residues. This CDR3 is CATSHAGGKNEQFF. The CDR3, as DNA: TGTGCCACCAGTCACGCGGGGGGGAAGAATGAGCAGTTCTTC.

V usage is TRBV24-1 and J usage is TRBJ2-3; TRBD2 might be the D (6 bases). Germline CDR1 and CDR2: KGHDR and SFDVKD. Trimming cost V 5 bases and J 2 bases, with 13 bases left between them. The CDR3 length is 15 residues. CDR3 region: CATSATSTVTDTQYF. As DNA, the CDR3 is TGTGCCACCAGTGCTACTAGCACCGTCACAGATACGCAGTATTTT.

V gene TRBV28 combines with J gene TRBJ2-1; D remains ambiguous. The CDR3 has 15 amino acids. Trimming cost V 4 bases and J 2 bases, with 12 bases left between them. Germline values: CDR1 MDHEN, CDR2 SYDVKM. The CDR3 DNA is TGTGCCAGCAGTTCCTCCCTCGTGGCCTACAATGAGCAGTTCTTC. Amino acids: CASSSSLVAYNEQFF.

This clonotype was recorded a few times. The chain uses TRBV5-1 and TRBJ2-7; 15 nucleotides agree with TRBD2. Germline V CDR1 and CDR2: SGHRS, YFSETQ. V shed 2 bases and J 4 bases; nucleotides not matched to a gene: 1. The CDR3 spans 15 residues. The CDR3 protein is CASSFGTSGRYEQYF. The CDR3 DNA follows: TGCGCCAGCAGCTTCGGGACTAGCGGGAGGTACGAGCAGTACTTC.

In its sample, this clonotype was seen a few times. CDR3 sequence reads: CASSQILGQGRSYEQYF. The CDR3 region has the DNA TGTGCCAGCAGCCAGATATTGGGACAGGGTCGTTCCTACGAGCAGTACTTC. This rearrangement joins TRBV4-2 to TRBJ2-7, with TRBD1 matching 9 bases. The V segment lost 3 bases and the J segment 1 base; nucleotides outside the gene matches: 10. Germline lookup yields CDR1 LGHNA and CDR2 YNFKEQ. This CDR3 is built from 17 residues.

The chain uses TRBV18 and TRBJ2-4; 9 bases fit TRBD1. Unmatched junction bases numbered 4, after V lost 2 bases and J lost 2 bases. This CDR3 spans 16 amino acids. Germline-derived CDR1 and CDR2 are KGHSH and LQKENI. The CDR3 loop is CASSPFGQGSKNIQYF. As DNA, the CDR3 is TGTGCCAGCTCACCATTCGGACAGGGGTCCAAAAACATTCAGTACTTC.

This chain connects TRBV9 to TRBJ1-1, with 7 bases lining up with TRBD1. Germline V gene lookup returns CDR1 SGDLS and CDR2 YYNGEE. With V trimmed by 3 bases and J by 1 base, 6 bases remained unmatched. The CDR3 length is 15 residues. CDR3 loop: CASSGDRAGNTEAFF. CDR3 nucleotide sequence: TGTGCCAGCAGCGGAGACAGGGCGGGGAACACTGAAGCTTTCTTT.

The V and J genes are TRBV6-2 or TRBV6-3 and TRBJ2-1; a possible D gene is TRBD1 (5 bases). Deletions cut 7 bases from V and 7 bases from J, with 8 bases between. Germline-derived CDR1 and CDR2 are MNHEY and SVGEGT. This CDR3 has 11 residues. The CDR3 DNA sequence: TGTGCCAGCACCCAGGGAAATGAGCAGTTCTTC. Encoded protein: CASTQGNEQFF.

In this sample, this clonotype turned up a few times. The chain is built from TRBV11-2 and TRBJ2-3, with 9 nucleotides matching TRBD2. The germline V gene has CDR1 SGHAT and CDR2 FQNNGV. V lost 4 bases and J lost 2; bases outside the gene matches: 19. The CDR3 length is 20 residues. This chain's CDR3 is CASSSFWTSAPHRATDTQYF. The CDR3, as DNA: TGTGCCAGCAGCTCCTTTTGGACTAGCGCACCCCACAGGGCCACAGATACGCAGTATTTT.

In this sample, this clonotype turned up many times. The chain combines TRBV3-1 with TRBJ2-1; D might be TRBD2 (6 bases). Between the trimmed V and J ends, which lost 3 bases and 6 bases, there was a span of 9 bases. CDR1 and CDR2 from the germline V gene are LGHDT and YNNKEL (reference sequence). This CDR3 is 13 amino acids long. The CDR3 here is CASSHGGTNEQFF. CDR3 DNA sequence: TGTGCCAGCAGCCACGGGGGAACCAATGAGCAGTTCTTC.

The rearrangement links TRBV20-1 to TRBJ1-4, with D possibly being TRBD1 (5 bases). The CDR3 loop spans 13 amino acids. Trimming pared 6 bases from V and 8 bases from J, leaving 16 bases between. CDR1 is DFQATT, CDR2 SNEGSKA, per germline (reference sequence). Written as DNA, the CDR3 is TGCAGTGCGCCCCCCCAGGGAGGAGAAAAACTGTTTTTT. It codes for CSAPPQGGEKLFF.

This chain links TRBV12-3 or TRBV12-4 with TRBJ2-7, with TRBD2 identical over 7 bases. J gave up 3 bases and V 2 bases, and 7 bases lay outside the gene matches. The CDR3 is 15 amino acids. In nucleotides, the CDR3 is TGTGCCAGCAGTTTACAGGCGGGGGAATTCTACGAGCAGTACTTC. Amino acids: CASSLQAGEFYEQYF.

In its sample, this clonotype was seen a few times. The chain recombines TRBV7-9 with TRBJ1-1; D not resolved. V was clipped by 5 bases and J by 0 bases, with 7 bases between them. The CDR3 runs 13 residues. In germline, CDR1 is SEHNR, CDR2 FQNEAQ (reference sequence). CDR3 sequence: CASSIGLNTEAFF. CDR3 DNA sequence: TGTGCCAGCAGCATTGGGCTGAACACTGAAGCTTTCTTT.

This clonotype appeared a few times. V usage is TRBV20-1 and J usage is TRBJ1-1, with 11 bases aligning to TRBD1. Germline V gene lookup returns CDR1 DFQATT and CDR2 SNEGSKA (reference sequence). V was pared by 1 base and J by 7 bases, with 11 bases of the junction left unmatched. The CDR3 contains 16 residues. CDR3 residues: CSARGRTGGFGGEAFF. The CDR3, as DNA: TGCAGTGCTAGAGGGCGGACAGGGGGCTTTGGGGGTGAAGCTTTCTTT.

There are a few counts of this clonotype. This chain uses TRBV7-3 with TRBJ2-1, with 10 positions matching TRBD1. Germline lookup yields CDR1 SGHTA and CDR2 FQGTGA. The CDR3 has 17 amino acids. The ends lost 5 bases at V and 4 bases at J; junction bases unmatched: 11. In DNA, the CDR3 is TGTGCCAGCAGCCTATGGGCGGGGACAGGGGAGTACAATGAGCAGTTCTTC. Amino acids: CASSLWAGTGEYNEQFF.

V usage is TRBV29-1 and J usage is TRBJ2-5, with D possibly being TRBD2 (7 bases). In germline, CDR1 is SQVTM, CDR2 ANQGSEA. The CDR3 loop spans 13 amino acids. The V end lost 6 bases, the J end lost 3 bases, and 14 bases lay between the germline ends. CDR3 region: CSVGGGREETQYF. The CDR3 coding sequence is TGCAGCGTGGGGGGGGGCAGGGAAGAGACCCAGTACTTC. Together with reference TRBV29-1 and TRBJ2-5, the CDR3 gives the full variable domain: SAVISQKPSRDICQRGTSLTIQCQVDSQVTMMFWYRQQPGQSLTLIATANQGSEATYESGFVIDKFPISRPNLTFSTLTVSNMSPEDSSIYLCSVGGGREETQYFGPGTRLLVL.